This section outlines one T cell receptor (beta chain) sequence together with its context. This specimen comes from a study of blood T cell repertoires in COVID-19. Germline values: CDR1 PRHDT, CDR2 FYEKMQ (reference sequence). The V and J ends lost 6 bases and 0 bases respectively, with 12 bases between them. This CDR3 is 14 amino acids long. Sequencing used immunoSEQ multiplex PCR; TCRdb keeps in-frame clones, though not all of them. The sample yields about 360,000 clones, roughly 90% seen once. The V call is TRBV13, the J call TRBJ2-7; D perhaps matches TRBD2 (6 bases). This clonotype was obtained from a woman in her fifties or sixties with COVID-19, enrolled during active disease. Specimen: peripheral blood. CDR3 sequence: CASSTGESSYEQYF. The CDR3 DNA is TGTGCCAGCAGTACGGGGGAGAGCTCCTACGAGCAGTACTTC.